This passage covers 3 T cell receptor beta chains from one sample sequenced in a study of cytomegalovirus exposure and HLA in healthy donors. 13 Jbeta primers and 60 Vbeta primers were used for the PCR. The table came from immunoSEQ multiplex PCR; TCRdb's copy has only in-frame clones and leaves some out. The sample records about 52,000 clones, approximately 77% being singletons. The sequencing input was PBMCs. The receptor source for this set is a woman aged 50 to 65 in good health and CMV-seronegative.

The V call is TRBV30, the J call TRBJ1-2; D unresolved. Germline CDR1 and CDR2: GTSNPN and SVGIG (reference sequence). V lost 6 bases to trimming and J lost 8 bases, with 10 bases between them. The CDR3 spans 10 residues. The CDR3 coding sequence is TGTGCCTGTAGACCGGAGGGCTACACCTTC. Encoded protein: CACRPEGYTF.

The rearrangement links TRBV11-3 to TRBJ1-4; no clear D. This CDR3 spans 18 amino acids. V was clipped by 4 bases and J by 0 bases, with 18 bases between them. The germline V gene has CDR1 SGHNT and CDR2 YENEEA. CDR3 amino acids: CASSCREEPLATNEKLFF. The CDR3 region has the DNA TGTGCCAGCAGCTGTAGGGAGGAGCCCCTTGCAACTAATGAAAAACTGTTTTTT.

The chain employs TRBV5-6 and TRBJ1-2; D is uncertain. Trimming pared 1 base from V and 8 bases from J, leaving 12 bases between. There are 13 residues in the CDR3. Germline V CDR1 and CDR2: SGHDT, YYEEEE. The DNA for the CDR3 is TGTGCCAGCAGCTTGAGCCCAGGAGGGGGCTACACCTTC. Its protein is CASSLSPGGGYTF.